This is a list of T cell receptor beta chains from one sample in a study of blood T cells in healthy people across ages. Using its own MiXCR run on the 5' RACE reads, TCRdb lists one record per CDR3 protein. The data contain 800,000 or so distinct CDR3 sequences, about 46% of them singletons. Material: blood. Receptors originate from an elderly man in good health. Each CDR3 is given with its conserved first and last residue. The D gene is left open where the match is weak. Clone size, where shown, is once, few, many, or a class for clones that have expanded.

>TRBD1|.|TRBJ1-2|TRBV12-3/TRBV12-4
TGTGCCAGCAGCAAACAGGGGAGATACGATGGCTACACCTTC
CASSKQGRYDGYTF
>TRBD2|.|TRBJ2-7|TRBV4-2
TGTGCCAGCAGCTTTACCGGGACTAGCGGGAAAGAGCAGTACTTC
CASSFTGTSGKEQYF
>.|.|TRBJ2-1|TRBV20-1
TGCAGTGCTACGGAGGGGGTTTGGGCTGAGCAGTTCTTC
CSATEGVWAEQFF
>.|.|TRBJ2-2|TRBV6-5
TGTGCCAGCAGCCCCGAGGTAGTCGCCGGGGAGCTGTTTTTT
CASSPEVVAGELFF
>.|.|TRBJ1-6|TRBV7-2
TGTGCCAGCAGCTTTCAGGGTTGGGATTCACCCCTCCACTTT
CASSFQGWDSPLHF
>TRBD2|.|TRBJ2-3|TRBV2
TGTGCCAGCAGCCCCAGACTAGCGCGGCTCCTCACAGATACGCAGTATTTT
CASSPRLARLLTDTQYF
>TRBD2|few|TRBJ2-1|TRBV27
TGTGCCAGCAGTTTTACCGGGACTAGCGGGGACAATGAGCAGTTCTTC
CASSFTGTSGDNEQFF
>.|few|TRBJ2-5|TRBV3-1
TGTGCCAGCAGCCAAGGTCAGGGGCCAAAGACCCAGTACTTC
CASSQGQGPKTQYF
>TRBD2|few|TRBJ2-5|TRBV12-3/TRBV12-4
TGTGCCAGCAGTCCAGCGGGAGGAGGCCAAGAGACCCAGTACTTC
CASSPAGGGQETQYF
>.|many|TRBJ2-7|TRBV2
TGTGCCAGCAGTGAATCGGGAAGGGGGGGTAGGACCTACGAGCAGTACTTC
CASSESGRGGRTYEQYF
>.|.|TRBJ1-1|TRBV29-1
TGCAGCGGAACGGACATTGCTGGAGCTTTCTTT
CSGTDIAGAFF
>.|.|TRBJ1-1|TRBV4-2
TGTGCCAGCAGCCAAGTTGCAGCAAACACTGAAGCTTTCTTT
CASSQVAANTEAFF
>.|.|TRBJ2-2|TRBV12-3/TRBV12-4
TGTGCCAGCTGTGGCCAGACGAACACCGGGGAGCTGTTTTTT
CASCGQTNTGELFF
>TRBD2|.|TRBJ2-1|TRBV4-2
TGTGCCAGCAGCTCCTACGGACTAGCGGCCAACAATGAGCAGTTCTTC
CASSSYGLAANNEQFF
>.|.|TRBJ2-1|TRBV29-1
TGCAGCGCTGAGGTGACGAGCGAGAGCTCCTACAATGAGCAGTTCTTC
CSAEVTSESSYNEQFF
>TRBD2|.|TRBJ2-3|TRBV20-1
TGCAGTGCTAGCACTAGCGGGAGGAACACAGATACGCAGTATTTT
CSASTSGRNTDTQYF
>.|few|TRBJ1-1|TRBV12-3/TRBV12-4
TGTGCCAGCACCGCCTCCTTTAGCGCTGAAGCTTTCTTT
CASTASFSAEAFF
>.|.|TRBJ2-1|TRBV4-3
TGCGCCAGCAGCCAAGATCCCATCCCCCGGGGAAATGAGCAGTTCTTC
CASSQDPIPRGNEQFF
>TRBD2|many|TRBJ2-1|TRBV29-1
TGCAGCGTCGAAGGGACTAGCGGGAGTGTCAATGAGCAGTTCTTC
CSVEGTSGSVNEQFF
>.|.|TRBJ1-1|TRBV29-1
TGCAGCGTTGACGGGCAGAACACTGAAGCTTTCTTT
CSVDGQNTEAFF